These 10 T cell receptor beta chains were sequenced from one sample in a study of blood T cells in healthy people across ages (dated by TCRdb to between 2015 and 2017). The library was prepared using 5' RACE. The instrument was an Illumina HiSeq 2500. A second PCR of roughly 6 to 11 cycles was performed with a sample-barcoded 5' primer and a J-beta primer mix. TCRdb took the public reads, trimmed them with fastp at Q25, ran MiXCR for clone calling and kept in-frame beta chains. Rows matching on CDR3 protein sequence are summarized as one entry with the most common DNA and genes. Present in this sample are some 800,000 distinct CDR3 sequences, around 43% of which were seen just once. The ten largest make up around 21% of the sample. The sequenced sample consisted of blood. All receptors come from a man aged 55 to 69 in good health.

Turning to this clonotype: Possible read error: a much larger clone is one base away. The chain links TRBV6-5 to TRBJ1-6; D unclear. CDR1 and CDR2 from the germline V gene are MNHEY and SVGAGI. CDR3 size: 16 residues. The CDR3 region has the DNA TGTGCCAGCATTTACTCGAGCAGGCTAGGGAATTCACCCCTCCACTTT. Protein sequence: CASIYSSRLGNSPLHF.

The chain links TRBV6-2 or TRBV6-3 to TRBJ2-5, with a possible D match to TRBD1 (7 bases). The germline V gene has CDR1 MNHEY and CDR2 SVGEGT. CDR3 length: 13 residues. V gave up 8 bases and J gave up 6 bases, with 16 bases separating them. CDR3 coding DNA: TGTGCCAGCTGTTCGACAGGGAGGCAGACCCAGTACTTC. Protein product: CASCSTGRQTQYF.

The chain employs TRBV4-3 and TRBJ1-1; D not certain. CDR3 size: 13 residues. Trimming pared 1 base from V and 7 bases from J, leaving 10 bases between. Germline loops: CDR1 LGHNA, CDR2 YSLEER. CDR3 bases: TGCGCCAGCAGCCAAGGCCGGTCGGTTGAAGCTTTCTTT. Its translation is CASSQGRSVEAFF.

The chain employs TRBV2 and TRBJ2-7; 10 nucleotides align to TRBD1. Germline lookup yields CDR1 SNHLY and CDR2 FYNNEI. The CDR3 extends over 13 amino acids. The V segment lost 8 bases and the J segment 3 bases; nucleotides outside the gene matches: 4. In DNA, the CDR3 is TGTGCCAGCGCCGGGACAGGGGTCTACGAGCAGTACTTC. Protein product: CASAGTGVYEQYF.

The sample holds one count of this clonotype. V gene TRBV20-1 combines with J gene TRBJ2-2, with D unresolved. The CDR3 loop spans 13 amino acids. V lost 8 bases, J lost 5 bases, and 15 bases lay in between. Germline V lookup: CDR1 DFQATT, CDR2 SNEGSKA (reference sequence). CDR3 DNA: TGCAGTTCCCGGCTAAAACGAACCGGGGAGCTGTTTTTT. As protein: CSSRLKRTGELFF.

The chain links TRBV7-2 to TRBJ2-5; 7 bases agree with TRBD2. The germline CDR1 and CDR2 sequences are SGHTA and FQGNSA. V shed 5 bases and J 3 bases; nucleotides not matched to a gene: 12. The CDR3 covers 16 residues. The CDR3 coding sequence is TGTGCCAGCAGCAGTACTCGCGGGGGAATAGAAGAGACCCAGTACTTC. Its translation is CASSSTRGGIEETQYF.

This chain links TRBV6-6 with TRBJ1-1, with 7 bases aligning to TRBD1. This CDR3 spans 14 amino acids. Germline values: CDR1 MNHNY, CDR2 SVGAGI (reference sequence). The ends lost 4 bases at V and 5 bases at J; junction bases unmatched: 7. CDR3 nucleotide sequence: TGTGCCAGCAGTTTCCGACAGGGATGGACTGAAGCTTTCTTT. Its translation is CASSFRQGWTEAFF.

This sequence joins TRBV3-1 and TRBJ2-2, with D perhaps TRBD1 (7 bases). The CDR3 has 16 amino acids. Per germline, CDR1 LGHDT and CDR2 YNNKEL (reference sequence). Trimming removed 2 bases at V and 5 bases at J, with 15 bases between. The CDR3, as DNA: TGTGCCAGCAGCCAAACTCAGGGGGGCTGGACCGGGGAGCTGTTTTTT. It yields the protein CASSQTQGGWTGELFF.

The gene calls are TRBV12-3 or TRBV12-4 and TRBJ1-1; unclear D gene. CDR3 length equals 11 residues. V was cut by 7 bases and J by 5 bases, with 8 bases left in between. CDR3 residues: CASTIKTEAFF. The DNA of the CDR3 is TGTGCCAGCACCATTAAAACTGAAGCTTTCTTT.

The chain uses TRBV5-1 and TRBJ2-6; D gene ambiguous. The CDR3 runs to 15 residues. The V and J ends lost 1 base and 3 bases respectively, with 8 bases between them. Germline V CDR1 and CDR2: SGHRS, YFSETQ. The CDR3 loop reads CASSLSADGANVLTF. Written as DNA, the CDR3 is TGCGCCAGCAGCTTGAGTGCGGATGGGGCCAACGTCCTGACTTTC.